The 14 T cell receptor beta chains below come from one sample, sequenced in a study of blood T cell repertoires in COVID-19. Assay used: immunoSEQ multiplex PCR; TCRdb lists only in-frame clones, some missing. This table has about 500,000 clones, roughly 87% appearing once. Material for sequencing was peripheral blood. The source of these receptors is a man in his late teens or twenties with COVID-19, enrolled during active disease.

This rearrangement joins TRBV4-1 to TRBJ2-2; D might be TRBD2 (6 bases). The CDR3 contains 18 residues. Germline V gene lookup returns CDR1 MGHRA and CDR2 YSYEKL. Trimming pared 5 bases from V and 4 bases from J, leaving 23 bases between. The CDR3 loop is CASSIQQRGTYPTGELFF. The CDR3 coding sequence is TGCGCCAGCAGCATCCAGCAGCGAGGGACTTATCCCACCGGGGAGCTGTTTTTT.

The V call is TRBV7-9, the J call TRBJ2-5; D remains ambiguous. Germline CDR1 is SEHNR and CDR2 is FQNEAQ (reference sequence). Trimming cost V 1 base and J 2 bases, with 11 bases left between them. CDR3 length: 15 amino acids. This chain's CDR3 is CASSLVGGLQETQYF. The CDR3 DNA reads TGTGCCAGCAGCTTAGTCGGTGGGCTGCAAGAGACCCAGTACTTC.

This rearrangement joins TRBV7-8 to TRBJ2-1; tentatively, D is TRBD1 (6 bases). The CDR3 consists of 14 residues. From germline, CDR1 is SGHVS and CDR2 FQNEAQ. V was clipped by 4 bases and J by 4 bases, with 11 bases between them. Here the CDR3 DNA reads TGTGCCAGCAGCTCACAACAGGGTTACAATGAGCAGTTCTTC. It encodes CASSSQQGYNEQFF. The full variable domain, completed using reference TRBV7-8 and TRBJ2-1, is GAGVSQSPRYKVAKRGQDVALRCDPISGHVSLFWYQQALGQGPEFLTYFQNEAQLDKSGLPSDRFFAERPEGSVSTLKIQRTQQEDSAVYLCASSSQQGYNEQFFGPGTRLTVL.

The genes are TRBV3-1 (or the pseudogene TRBV3-2) and TRBJ2-1, with D maybe TRBD1 (6 bases). The V end lost 4 bases, the J end lost 6 bases, and 16 bases lay between the germline ends. Per germline, CDR1 LGHDT and CDR2 YNNKEL (reference sequence). CDR3 length equals 15 residues. CDR3 in amino acids: CASSPPSLQGNEQFF. DNA of the CDR3: TGTGCCAGCAGCCCCCCTAGTCTACAGGGCAATGAGCAGTTCTTC.

The chain couples TRBV7-2 to TRBJ2-7; D remains unclear. Germline CDR1 SGHTA, CDR2 FQGNSA. Trimming cost V 7 bases and J 2 bases, with 21 bases left between them. The CDR3 length is 16 residues. CDR3 sequence reads: CASIKWVTEKPYEQYF. The DNA for the CDR3 is TGTGCCAGCATCAAATGGGTCACAGAGAAGCCCTACGAGCAGTACTTC.

This clone has just one count. The V gene is TRBV11-2, the J gene TRBJ2-1; 11 nucleotides line up with TRBD2. The CDR3 covers 17 residues. Germline V CDR1 and CDR2: SGHAT, FQNNGV. After removal of 5 bases from V and 5 bases from J, the junction contained 11 bases not matched to a gene. CDR3 loop: CASSPLLAGDLDNEQFF. The CDR3 nucleotides read TGTGCCAGCAGCCCGCTACTAGCGGGAGATCTAGACAATGAGCAGTTCTTC.

This clone has a count of ten or more. The J gene is TRBJ1-5, the V gene TRBV5-8, with D unclear. The CDR3 totals 16 residues. Germline assignment: CDR1 SGHTS and CDR2 YDEGEE. The ends were cut back, 0 bases at V and 4 bases at J, with 14 bases in the middle. The CDR3 region is CASSLEALNMNQPQHF. CDR3 bases: TGTGCCAGCAGCTTGGAAGCACTAAACATGAATCAGCCCCAGCATTTT.

This chain connects TRBV6-5 to TRBJ2-1; 9 positions match TRBD1. V lost 6 bases and J lost 3; bases outside the gene matches: 6. Germline lookup yields CDR1 MNHEY and CDR2 SVGAGI. The CDR3 contains 15 residues. As DNA, the CDR3 is TGTGCCAGCAGGCCAGACAGGGGGGGCTACAATGAGCAGTTCTTC. Residues: CASRPDRGGYNEQFF.

In its sample, this clone was seen a few times. The chain uses TRBV7-9 and TRBJ1-1, with D perhaps TRBD1 (6 bases). The CDR3 is made up of 14 amino acids. Germline CDR1 SEHNR, CDR2 FQNEAQ (reference sequence). The ends were cut back, 0 bases at V and 6 bases at J, with 11 bases in the middle. The CDR3 here is CASSLATGNPEAFF. The CDR3, as DNA: TGTGCCAGCAGCTTAGCTACAGGGAATCCTGAAGCTTTCTTT.

V gene TRBV10-3 combines with J gene TRBJ1-1, with TRBD1 as a possible D gene (6 bases). The V gene's germline CDR1 is ENHRY and CDR2 SYGVKD. The CDR3 totals 18 residues. Trimming stripped 0 bases from V and 0 bases from J, with 17 bases between. CDR3 in amino acids: CAISESGGGLLVNTEAFF. CDR3 DNA sequence: TGTGCCATCAGTGAGTCAGGGGGGGGCTTGCTCGTGAACACTGAAGCTTTCTTT.

This chain joins TRBV5-1 and TRBJ2-3, with a tentative D call TRBD2 (6 bases). The V gene's germline CDR1 is SGHRS and CDR2 YFSETQ. CDR3 size: 14 residues. V lost 10 bases, J lost 0 bases, and 15 bases lay in between. The CDR3, as DNA: TGCGCCTCAAAGGGGAGCGGGAGCACAGATACGCAGTATTTT. Its protein is CASKGSGSTDTQYF.

The chain joins TRBV11-2 to TRBJ2-5; tentative D call: TRBD1 (7 bases). The CDR3 spans 14 residues. With 3 bases removed from V and 3 bases from J, the gap between germline ends came to 11 bases. Germline V CDR1 and CDR2: SGHAT, FQNNGV. The CDR3 nucleotides read TGTGCCAGCAGCTTGGGCAGGGGGGAAGAGACCCAGTACTTC. Translating it yields CASSLGRGEETQYF.

The chain employs TRBV6-1 and TRBJ2-7; TRBD2 might be the D (5 bases). CDR1 and CDR2 from the germline V gene are MNHNS and SASEGT. This CDR3 comprises 13 residues. Between the trimmed V and J ends, which lost 0 bases and 5 bases, there was a span of 8 bases. The CDR3 sequence: CASSEAGVDEQYF. Here the CDR3 DNA reads TGTGCCAGCAGTGAAGCCGGGGTAGACGAGCAGTACTTC.

The V gene is TRBV11-2, the J gene TRBJ1-6; the D gene is possibly TRBD1 (6 bases). Germline V lookup: CDR1 SGHAT, CDR2 FQNNGV. The CDR3 has 17 residues. The germline V and J ends were trimmed by 3 bases and 6 bases, with 18 bases remaining between them. CDR3 DNA: TGTGCCAGCAGCTTCTCCCCCCCCGGGACAAGTAATTCACCCCTCCACTTT. Translated: CASSFSPPGTSNSPLHF.